This passage covers 21 T cell receptor beta chains from one sample sequenced in a study of cytomegalovirus exposure and HLA in healthy donors. The protocol was immunoSEQ multiplex PCR, while the TCRdb copy is restricted to in-frame clones and leaves out a portion. Here the sample spans about 310,000 clones, around 90% being singletons. Sequencing input: PBMCs. The receptors come from a man aged 25-45 years in good health and CMV-seronegative.

The chain recombines TRBV6-5 with TRBJ1-1; possible D gene TRBD1, 5 bases. Trimming cost V 0 bases and J 4 bases, with 9 bases left between them. Germline V gives CDR1 MNHEY, CDR2 SVGAGI. The CDR3 extends over 14 amino acids. CDR3 sequence (DNA): TGTGCCAGCAGTTACTCTGGGCAGGGCACTGAAGCTTTCTTT. Translation gives CASSYSGQGTEAFF.

This sequence joins TRBV7-2 and TRBJ2-7, with 8 nucleotides matching TRBD1. V lost 1 base and J lost 5; bases outside the gene matches: 10. The CDR3 has 16 residues. Per the germline V gene, CDR1 is SGHTA and CDR2 is FQGNSA. In nucleotides, the CDR3 is TGTGCCAGCAGCTTAGTAGCAGGGGGCCCGGGGGACGAGCAGTACTTC. The encoded protein is CASSLVAGGPGDEQYF.

This chain connects TRBV27 to TRBJ2-1; 11 bases map to TRBD2. CDR1 and CDR2 (germline): MNHEY, SMNVEV (reference sequence). Trimming at V came to 5 bases and at J to 2 bases, leaving 5 bases not matched to a gene. CDR3 length equals 16 residues. CDR3 residues: CASSGTSGGPYNEQFF. The CDR3 nucleotides read TGTGCCAGCAGTGGAACTAGCGGGGGACCCTACAATGAGCAGTTCTTC.

This chain links TRBV4-3 with TRBJ2-3, with 10 positions matching TRBD2. This CDR3 is 19 amino acids long. The germline V gene encodes CDR1 LGHNA and CDR2 YSLEER. Trimming at V came to 0 bases and at J to 2 bases, leaving 11 bases not matched to a gene. CDR3 nucleotides: TGCGCCAGCAGCCAAGATAAAGCTAGGACTAGCGGCAACACAGATACGCAGTATTTT. It yields the protein CASSQDKARTSGNTDTQYF.

The chain links TRBV21-1 to TRBJ2-7; the table's D call of TRBD2 was not tested on the DNA. TRBV21-1 is annotated as a pseudogene. This CDR3 contains 16 residues. In DNA, the CDR3 is TGTGCCAGCAGCAAAGATTCGGCCCCGGGTCCCTACGAGCAGTACTTC. This encodes CASSKDSAPGPYEQYF.

The rearrangement links TRBV11-2 to TRBJ1-3, with a possible D match to TRBD1 (6 bases). Germline CDR1 reads SGHAT; CDR2 reads FQNNGV. This CDR3 region has 15 residues. V was trimmed by 7 bases and J by 3 bases, leaving 16 bases between them. CDR3 in amino acids: CASKLHRESGNTIYF. The CDR3 DNA is TGTGCCAGCAAACTCCACAGGGAAAGTGGAAACACCATATATTTT.

In this sample, this clone turned up once. The chain couples TRBV15 to TRBJ2-1; possible D gene TRBD2, 6 bases. The CDR3 is 17 amino acids. Germline V CDR1 and CDR2: LNHNV, YYDKDF (reference sequence). V was shortened by 3 bases and J by 0 bases, with 15 bases between the two germline ends. The CDR3 coding sequence is TGTGCCACCAGCAGGGGCCCCGGGAGTAGCTCCTACAATGAGCAGTTCTTC. Translated: CATSRGPGSSSYNEQFF.

This clone appeared once. The chain employs TRBV29-1 and TRBJ2-2; D is possibly TRBD1 (6 bases). There are 14 residues in the CDR3. The germline gives CDR1 SQVTM, CDR2 ANQGSEA. Trimming cost V 4 bases and J 8 bases, with 17 bases left between them. CDR3 loop: CSVGRDTIGGELFF. The CDR3 bases are TGCAGCGTTGGCCGGGACACCATAGGAGGGGAGCTGTTTTTT.

V is TRBV4-3 and J is TRBJ2-2, with D perhaps matching TRBD1 (6 bases). V lost 1 base, J lost 0 bases, and 6 bases lay in between. This CDR3 spans 15 amino acids. Germline lookup yields CDR1 LGHNA and CDR2 YSLEER. CDR3 residues: CASSQGQANTGELFF. The CDR3 nucleotides read TGCGCCAGCAGCCAAGGACAGGCGAACACCGGGGAGCTGTTTTTT.

This rearrangement joins TRBV6-1 to TRBJ1-6; 8 bases fit TRBD1. The CDR3 contains 15 residues. The germline gives CDR1 MNHNS, CDR2 SASEGT. V was pared by 6 bases and J by 7 bases, with 8 bases of the junction left unmatched. The CDR3 nucleotides read TGTGCCAGCAGGAAGGACAGGGCCGAAAATTCACCCCTCCACTTT. Its protein is CASRKDRAENSPLHF.

This chain connects TRBV27 to TRBJ1-2; 8 bases are shared with TRBD1. J lost 4 bases, V lost 7 bases, and 5 bases had no gene match. CDR1 is MNHEY, CDR2 SMNVEV, per germline (reference sequence). The CDR3 extends over 13 amino acids. This CDR3 is CASKTGASYGYTF. The CDR3, as DNA: TGTGCCAGCAAGACAGGGGCGAGCTATGGCTACACCTTC.

The chain uses TRBV5-4 and TRBJ1-3; 8 bases are a match to TRBD1. This CDR3 contains 14 residues. Germline-derived CDR1 and CDR2 are SGHNT and YYREEE (reference sequence). V gave up 8 bases and J gave up 0 bases; unmatched junction bases: 4. The CDR3 sequence: CARQGDHSGNTIYF. The CDR3 nucleotides read TGTGCCAGACAGGGGGATCACTCTGGAAACACCATATATTTT.

The chain employs TRBV29-1 and TRBJ2-7; the D is unclear. Germline V lookup: CDR1 SQVTM, CDR2 ANQGSEA. The CDR3 sequence is 12 residues long. Trimming took off 2 bases at V and 3 bases at J, with 8 bases between the two ends. CDR3 sequence: CSVELPSYEQYF. CDR3 coding DNA: TGCAGCGTTGAACTCCCTAGCTACGAGCAGTACTTC.

This chain links TRBV4-3 with TRBJ2-5, with 9 bases matching TRBD2. This CDR3 has 17 amino acids. Germline V gives CDR1 LGHNA, CDR2 YSLEER. Trimming cost V 6 bases and J 3 bases; bases outside gene matches: 14. The CDR3 nucleotides read TGCGCCAGCAGTCCGAACCGGGGGCTAGCGGGAAAAGAGACCCAGTACTTC. As protein: CASSPNRGLAGKETQYF.

The chain has TRBV2 and TRBJ2-2, with TRBD2 as a possible D gene (5 bases). V was clipped by 6 bases and J by 5 bases, with 19 bases between them. CDR1 and CDR2 from the germline V gene are SNHLY and FYNNEI. This CDR3 comprises 16 residues. The CDR3 reads CASRADFYRGTGELFF. CDR3 coding DNA: TGTGCCAGCAGGGCGGACTTCTACCGAGGGACCGGGGAGCTGTTTTTT. Filled out from reference TRBV2 and TRBJ2-2, the complete variable domain reads EPEVTQTPSHQVTQMGQEVILRCVPISNHLYFYWYRQILGQKVEFLVSFYNNEISEKSEIFDDQFSVERPDGSNFTLKIRSTKLEDSAMYFCASRADFYRGTGELFFGEGSRLTVL.

This sequence joins TRBV5-4 and TRBJ2-5, with a weak D call TRBD2 (5 bases). Trimming pared 0 bases from V and 1 base from J, leaving 7 bases between. The germline gives CDR1 SGHNT, CDR2 YYREEE (reference sequence). This CDR3 is 14 amino acids long. The CDR3 DNA follows: TGTGCCAGCAGCTTGGGACGGGGCCAAGAGACCCAGTACTTC. Its translation is CASSLGRGQETQYF.

The chain links TRBV18 to TRBJ1-2; 9 bases match TRBD1. The V gene's germline CDR1 is KGHSH and CDR2 LQKENI. There are 17 residues in the CDR3. V lost 5 bases, J lost 7 bases, and 17 bases stayed unmatched. The CDR3: CASSSTVTGQGDLGYTF. The CDR3 coding sequence is TGTGCCAGCTCATCAACAGTAACGGGACAGGGAGATCTTGGCTACACCTTC.

The chain employs TRBV29-1 and TRBJ2-2; maybe TRBD2 (5 bases). This CDR3 is built from 14 residues. The germline CDR1 and CDR2 sequences are SQVTM and ANQGSEA. Trimming stripped 3 bases from V and 3 bases from J, with 11 bases between. CDR3 residues: CSVEADSYTGELFF. CDR3 DNA sequence: TGCAGCGTTGAGGCGGACTCTTACACCGGGGAGCTGTTTTTT.

This chain joins TRBV2 and TRBJ2-6; TRBD1 agrees at 8 bases. CDR3 length: 16 amino acids. Germline loops: CDR1 SNHLY, CDR2 FYNNEI. V gave up 4 bases and J gave up 1 base; unmatched junction bases: 3. CDR3 bases: TGTGCCAGCAGTGTTGACAGGGGTTCTGGGGCCAACGTCCTGACTTTC. Its translation: CASSVDRGSGANVLTF.

The rearrangement links TRBV5-6 to TRBJ2-7, with 9 bases aligning to TRBD2. Trimming cost V 0 bases and J 3 bases; bases outside gene matches: 4. CDR3 length equals 15 residues. Germline V gene lookup returns CDR1 SGHDT and CDR2 YYEEEE. CDR3 DNA: TGTGCCAGCAGCTTGGGCGGGGGGGCCTTCTACGAGCAGTACTTC. Protein sequence: CASSLGGGAFYEQYF.

The CDR3 DNA sequence: TGTGCCAGCAGTGACTTCGGGTCCCAGCATTTT. Its translation is CASSDFGSQHF. V usage is TRBV6-5 and J usage is TRBJ1-5; D remains ambiguous. Germline-derived CDR1 and CDR2 are MNHEY and SVGAGI. The CDR3 is 11 amino acids. The V and J ends lost 5 bases and 11 bases respectively, with 10 bases between them.